The rows below give T cell receptor beta chains drawn from one sample of a study of Ad26.COV2.S vaccination and SARS-CoV-2 variants. Method: immunoSEQ multiplex PCR; TCRdb's copy keeps in-frame clones and lacks some. The sample has around 450,000 clones, over 75% seen once. The material was peripheral blood, obtained in a trial of Ad26.COV2.S vaccine versus placebo. The receptors stem from a person between 18 and 65 years old who received the Ad26.COV2.S COVID-19 vaccine or a placebo. The CDR3 runs from the conserved cysteine through the conserved F or W. Fields, in order: V gene, clone size, J gene, D gene, CDR3 DNA, CDR3 protein. A D gene is named only where the DNA matches it firmly. Clone size appears in some rows only: once, few, many, or a class for an expanded clone.

TRBV4-1	-	TRBJ2-7	TRBD1	TGCGCCAGCAGCCCGAGGGACAGTTCCTCCTACGAGCAGTACTTC	CASSPRDSSSYEQYF
TRBV11-2	-	TRBJ1-2	-	TGTGCCAGCAGCTACGCCGGGAGCTATGGCTACACCTTC	CASSYAGSYGYTF
TRBV19	few	TRBJ1-5	-	TGTGCCAGTAGTATACAGGGTAGCAATCAGCCCCAGCATTTT	CASSIQGSNQPQHF
TRBV4-2	-	TRBJ1-4	TRBD1	TGTGCCAGCAGCCAAGGGGTGGCAGGGGGGGAAAAACTGTTTTTT	CASSQGVAGGEKLFF
TRBV24-1	-	TRBJ2-7	-	TGTGCCACCAGTGGTCCCTGGGGGGAGCAGTACTTC	CATSGPWGEQYF
TRBV18	-	TRBJ2-7	-	TGTGCCAGCTCACCAGGAGGAAGGCTAGGGTCCTACGAGCAGTACTTC	CASSPGGRLGSYEQYF
TRBV15	few	TRBJ1-2	TRBD1	TGTGCCACCAGCAGAGACGGGACAGGGTATGGCTACACCTTC	CATSRDGTGYGYTF
TRBV19	-	TRBJ1-2	TRBD1	TGTGCCAGCGACAGGGGTGGCTATGGCTACACCTTC	CASDRGGYGYTF
TRBV10-1	-	TRBJ2-7	-	TGCGCCAGCAGCACGGGCAGACCTCCCTACGAGCAGTACTTC	CASSTGRPPYEQYF
TRBV21-1	-	TRBJ2-7	-	TGTGCCAGCAGCAAAATGGGGATGGGGAAGGATCAACTTACCTACGAGCAGTACTTC	CASSKMGMGKDQLTYEQYF
TRBV18	-	TRBJ2-3	-	TGTGCCAGCTCACCTCCAAGTGTAGATACGCAGTATTTT	CASSPPSVDTQYF
TRBV5-4	-	TRBJ2-3	TRBD2	TGTGCCAGCAGCCCGCCTGGACTAGCGGGAACAGATACGCAGTATTTT	CASSPPGLAGTDTQYF
TRBV4-1	-	TRBJ2-2	-	TGCGCCAGCAGCCAACCCAGAAGGCAGGGGCGTACCGGGGAGCTGTTTTTT	CASSQPRRQGRTGELFF
TRBV5-6	-	TRBJ2-7	TRBD1	TGTGCCAGCAGCTTGGCGGGGACAGGGTTTCACGAGCAGTACTTC	CASSLAGTGFHEQYF
TRBV20-1	once	TRBJ2-7	TRBD2	TGCAGTGCTAGTAGGATGGGACTAGTCGTCTTTGAGCAGTACTTC	CSASRMGLVVFEQYF
TRBV9	-	TRBJ2-3	TRBD1	TGTGCCAGCAGCGTAGGGGACAGTGTCAGGATGGATTTT	CASSVGDSVRMDF
TRBV6-4	-	TRBJ1-1	-	TGTGCCAGCAGTGACACCTCCCGGAGGGGTGGCACTGAAGCTTTCTTT	CASSDTSRRGGTEAFF
TRBV19	once	TRBJ1-6	-	TGTGCCAGTAGTCCAATGACATATAATTCACCCCTCCACTTT	CASSPMTYNSPLHF
TRBV6-5	few	TRBJ1-1	-	TGTGCCAGCAGCCAGGGCGGGACTGAAGCTTTCTTT	CASSQGGTEAFF
TRBV11-2	-	TRBJ1-1	-	TGTGCCAGCAGCTCCAGGAGAAACTGGGACACTGAAGCTTTCTTT	CASSSRRNWDTEAFF
TRBV5-6	once	TRBJ1-5	TRBD1	TGTGCCAGCAGCGCCGGGACAGGGTCCAATCAGCCCCAGCATTTT	CASSAGTGSNQPQHF
TRBV5-1	once	TRBJ2-1	TRBD1	TGCGCCAGCAGGGGACAGGGTGCCTACAATGAGCAGTTCTTC	CASRGQGAYNEQFF
TRBV28	-	TRBJ1-2	-	TGTGCCAGCAGTCCGCCGGGCCCGCGGTACACCTTC	CASSPPGPRYTF
TRBV2	-	TRBJ1-1	TRBD1	TGTGCCACCCACAGGGGGCTAGGCACTGAAGCTTTCTTT	CATHRGLGTEAFF
TRBV19	-	TRBJ2-1	-	TGTGCCAGTAGTATAGGGGGGTTTGAGCAGTTCTTC	CASSIGGFEQFF
TRBV2	-	TRBJ1-6	-	TGTGCCAGCGAGTGGGGGGGACCCTACAATTCACCCCTCCACTTT	CASEWGGPYNSPLHF
TRBV7-9	-	TRBJ2-1	-	TGTGCCAGCAGCTTAGCTATCAGGGCTAATGAGCAGTTCTTC	CASSLAIRANEQFF
TRBV6-1	once	TRBJ1-5	-	TGTGCCAGCAGTGACGGGGATCAGCCCCAGCATTTT	CASSDGDQPQHF